This T cell receptor beta chain was profiled in a study of blood T cell repertoires in COVID-19. Across the study: Spain, Italy and the United States supplied samples that represented acute and convalescent COVID-19. T cells, B-cell-depleted T cells, or PBMCs supplied cDNA or gDNA.

Clones were sequenced by immunoSEQ multiplex PCR, and TCRdb holds only the in-frame ones, with some missing. The profile shows some 300,000 clones, roughly 86% of them singletons. Living in about 25 US areas, the participants were between about 18 and 95 years of age. Sequenced: PBMCs or T cells enriched from blood (not recorded which). This clonotype was obtained from a woman between 45 and 60 years old who had been exposed to COVID-19.

CDR3 amino acids: CASSFGTTGGGNTIYF. In DNA, the CDR3 is TGTGCCAGCAGCTTCGGGACAACAGGTGGTGGAAACACCATATATTTT. This chain uses TRBV13 with TRBJ1-3, with D perhaps matching TRBD1 (6 bases). CDR3 length: 16 amino acids. The germline V gene has CDR1 PRHDT and CDR2 FYEKMQ (reference sequence). V shed 3 bases and J shed 3 bases, with 15 bases lying between them.